Listed here is a single T cell receptor beta chain. This record belongs to a study of T cell changes during pregnancy in multiple sclerosis. Using immunoSEQ multiplex PCR, the repertoire was profiled, and TCRdb retains in-frame clones only, with some absent. The sample shows 70,000 to 95,000 clones, 94% of them seen only once. CDR3 length: 16 residues. J gave up 6 bases and V 4 bases, and 12 bases lay outside the gene matches. CDR1 is SGDLS and CDR2 is YYNGEE in the germline V gene. The sequencing used peripheral blood, collected in the third trimester of pregnancy. This chain links TRBV9 with TRBJ2-7; 11 nucleotides align to TRBD2. This clonotype was obtained from a female donor with multiple sclerosis, enrolled in a pregnancy study. The CDR3 spells CASSRGLAAGDIEQYF. The CDR3 DNA follows: TGTGCCAGCAGCAGGGGACTAGCGGCCGGAGACATCGAGCAGTACTTC.